This is a list of T cell receptor beta chains from one sample in a study of blood T cells in healthy people across ages. TCRdb analysed the 5' RACE reads with MiXCR anew, one entry per CDR3 protein. The table lists just over 800,000 distinct CDR3 sequences, approximately 59% of them singletons. Input material: blood. The receptors originated from a man under 40 in good health. Both conserved end residues are part of each CDR3. Fields, in order: V gene, clone size, D gene, J gene, CDR3 protein, CDR3 DNA. A D gene is named only where the DNA matches it firmly. Size values are once, few and many counts, or a class for expanded clones, and some rows have none.

v_call: TRBV6-5
clone_size: -
d_call: -
j_call: TRBJ2-7
cdr3_aa: CASRSRRVSAYEQYF
cdr3_nt: TGTGCCAGCAGATCCCGACGGGTTAGCGCCTACGAGCAGTACTTC

v_call: TRBV27
clone_size: medium-sized
d_call: TRBD2
j_call: TRBJ2-1
cdr3_aa: CASNPSGGARYNEQFF
cdr3_nt: TGTGCCAGCAATCCTAGCGGGGGGGCGAGATACAATGAGCAGTTCTTC

v_call: TRBV20-1
clone_size: -
d_call: -
j_call: TRBJ2-4
cdr3_aa: CSARFVGEAKNIQYF
cdr3_nt: TGCAGTGCTAGATTTGTGGGTGAGGCCAAAAACATTCAGTACTTC

v_call: TRBV15
clone_size: -
d_call: -
j_call: TRBJ1-4
cdr3_aa: CATSRDLGVNEKLFF
cdr3_nt: TGTGCCACCAGCAGAGATCTCGGGGTGAATGAAAAACTGTTTTTT

v_call: TRBV27
clone_size: few
d_call: -
j_call: TRBJ1-1
cdr3_aa: CASSSPRLERGNTEAFF
cdr3_nt: TGTGCCAGCAGTTCCCCTAGACTGGAACGGGGGAACACTGAAGCTTTCTTT

v_call: TRBV7-2
clone_size: -
d_call: TRBD2
j_call: TRBJ2-3
cdr3_aa: CASSQIAGGPNTQYF
cdr3_nt: TGTGCCAGCAGCCAAATAGCGGGAGGGCCGAATACGCAGTATTTT

v_call: TRBV7-2
clone_size: -
d_call: TRBD1
j_call: TRBJ1-2
cdr3_aa: CASSPRQGGTSNYGYTF
cdr3_nt: TGTGCCAGCAGCCCTCGACAGGGGGGGACCTCTAACTATGGCTACACCTTC

v_call: TRBV4-3
clone_size: many
d_call: TRBD1
j_call: TRBJ1-2
cdr3_aa: CASPGDRDPGYTF
cdr3_nt: TGCGCCAGCCCCGGGGACAGGGACCCTGGCTACACCTTC

v_call: TRBV7-2
clone_size: -
d_call: -
j_call: TRBJ1-2
cdr3_aa: CASNLYREVESYTF
cdr3_nt: TGTGCCAGCAACCTCTACCGGGAGGTGGAAAGCTACACCTTC

v_call: TRBV4-1
clone_size: -
d_call: TRBD1
j_call: TRBJ2-7
cdr3_aa: CASSQQPGQGYEQYF
cdr3_nt: TGCGCCAGCAGCCAACAACCGGGACAGGGGTACGAGCAGTACTTC

v_call: TRBV12-3/TRBV12-4
clone_size: -
d_call: -
j_call: TRBJ1-6
cdr3_aa: CASSFSGLGNSPLHF
cdr3_nt: TGTGCCAGCAGTTTCTCGGGTTTGGGTAATTCACCCCTCCACTTT

v_call: TRBV2
clone_size: -
d_call: -
j_call: TRBJ2-4
cdr3_aa: CASSVSPNIQYF
cdr3_nt: TGTGCCAGCAGTGTAAGCCCAAACATTCAGTACTTC

v_call: TRBV7-9
clone_size: -
d_call: TRBD1
j_call: TRBJ1-2
cdr3_aa: CASSGPDRGVFYGYTF
cdr3_nt: TGTGCCAGCAGCGGGCCCGACAGGGGGGTTTTCTATGGCTACACCTTC

v_call: TRBV20-1
clone_size: -
d_call: TRBD2
j_call: TRBJ2-7
cdr3_aa: CSAAGLAGASSYEQYF
cdr3_nt: TGCAGTGCTGCCGGACTAGCGGGCGCGAGCTCCTACGAGCAGTACTTC

v_call: TRBV3-1
clone_size: -
d_call: -
j_call: TRBJ2-7
cdr3_aa: CASSLQRGSYEQYF
cdr3_nt: TGTGCCAGCAGTCTACAGAGGGGTTCCTACGAGCAGTACTTC

v_call: TRBV3-1
clone_size: -
d_call: -
j_call: TRBJ1-2
cdr3_aa: CASSQDGHQVGYTF
cdr3_nt: TGTGCCAGCAGCCAAGATGGGCATCAGGTGGGCTACACCTTC

v_call: TRBV2
clone_size: once
d_call: TRBD2
j_call: TRBJ2-5
cdr3_aa: CATHGRGGDNEQYF
cdr3_nt: TGTGCCACCCACGGGCGGGGGGGCGACAATGAGCAGTACTTC

v_call: TRBV20-1
clone_size: few
d_call: TRBD1
j_call: TRBJ1-6
cdr3_aa: CSARERRDRGNSPLHF
cdr3_nt: TGCAGTGCTAGAGAACGTCGGGACAGGGGAAATTCACCCCTCCACTTT

v_call: TRBV12-3/TRBV12-4
clone_size: -
d_call: -
j_call: TRBJ2-1
cdr3_aa: CASTLGGGFNEQFF
cdr3_nt: TGTGCCAGCACCTTGGGTGGGGGGTTTAATGAGCAGTTCTTC

v_call: TRBV20-1
clone_size: few
d_call: -
j_call: TRBJ2-4
cdr3_aa: CSARKWTYLANIQYF
cdr3_nt: TGCAGTGCTAGGAAATGGACCTATCTAGCAAACATTCAGTACTTC

v_call: TRBV7-2
clone_size: -
d_call: TRBD1
j_call: TRBJ2-4
cdr3_aa: CASSPRQGRNIQYF
cdr3_nt: TGTGCCAGCAGCCCCCGACAGGGTAGGAACATTCAGTACTTC

v_call: TRBV29-1
clone_size: once
d_call: TRBD1
j_call: TRBJ1-2
cdr3_aa: CSVDGQGAGYGYTF
cdr3_nt: TGCAGCGTTGATGGCCAGGGGGCGGGCTATGGCTACACCTTC

v_call: TRBV20-1
clone_size: -
d_call: -
j_call: TRBJ1-1
cdr3_aa: CSATPNTEAFF
cdr3_nt: TGCAGTGCTACCCCGAACACTGAAGCTTTCTTT

v_call: TRBV29-1
clone_size: few
d_call: -
j_call: TRBJ2-3
cdr3_aa: CSVERGSDTQYF
cdr3_nt: TGCAGCGTGGAGAGGGGATCGGATACGCAGTATTTT

v_call: TRBV5-1
clone_size: few
d_call: -
j_call: TRBJ1-2
cdr3_aa: CASSPGTQTTPYGYTF
cdr3_nt: TGCGCCAGCAGCCCGGGGACCCAGACGACCCCTTATGGCTACACCTTC

v_call: TRBV6-2/TRBV6-3
clone_size: -
d_call: -
j_call: TRBJ1-2
cdr3_aa: CASSYSFAGYTF
cdr3_nt: TGTGCCAGCAGTTACTCGTTCGCTGGCTACACCTTC

v_call: TRBV6-1
clone_size: -
d_call: -
j_call: TRBJ2-5
cdr3_aa: CASSEHLNQETQYF
cdr3_nt: TGTGCCAGCAGTGAACACTTGAACCAAGAGACCCAGTACTTC